This TCR beta chain was captured in a study of blood T cell repertoires in COVID-19. Looking at the study overall: Researchers got acute and convalescent COVID-19 samples from the United States, Italy and Spain.

Participants reported their clinical history, and cohort assignment relied on those reports. Generated by immunoSEQ multiplex PCR, the TCRdb table keeps only in-frame clones and is missing some. The sample holds a few hundred thousand clones; about 88% are singletons and the top ten take more than 7.5%. The receptor was isolated from a woman aged 55-69 years who had recovered from COVID-19. The material sequenced was PBMCs or T cells enriched from blood (not recorded which).

CDR3 DNA: TGTGCCAGCAGCCAAGGACAGGGATCTGGAAACACCATATATTTT. Protein sequence: CASSQGQGSGNTIYF. The J gene is TRBJ1-3, the V gene TRBV3-1 (or the pseudogene TRBV3-2), with TRBD1 matching 7 bases. V lost 1 base to trimming and J lost 1 base; unmatched junction nucleotides: 1. Germline V CDR1 and CDR2: LGHDT, YNNKEL (reference sequence). This CDR3 spans 15 amino acids.